Below are 23 T cell receptor beta chains sequenced from a single sample in a study of cytomegalovirus exposure and HLA in healthy donors. The PCR ran on 60 Vbeta and 13 Jbeta primers. Produced via immunoSEQ multiplex PCR; TCRdb's table is partial and in-frame only. The top ten clones hold less than 2.5% of a sample with approximately 170,000 clones, around 80% of them seen once. Sequenced sample: PBMCs. Source of these receptors: a male donor in good health and CMV-seronegative.

V usage is TRBV30 and J usage is TRBJ2-1; 8 positions agree with TRBD2. J was trimmed by 8 bases and V by 5 bases; bases with no gene match: 11. This CDR3 is 14 amino acids long. Germline-derived CDR1 and CDR2 are GTSNPN and SVGIG (reference sequence). The CDR3 sequence: CAWGRGGSGDEQFF. The CDR3 DNA sequence: TGTGCCTGGGGTCGGGGGGGCTCTGGGGATGAGCAGTTCTTC.

J is TRBJ2-2 and V is TRBV9; 7 positions match TRBD2. J lost 3 bases, V lost 3 bases, and 5 bases had no gene match. The length of the CDR3 is 15 residues. Germline CDR1 reads SGDLS; CDR2 reads YYNGEE. CDR3 residues: CASSERDVDTGELFF. CDR3 in DNA: TGTGCCAGCAGCGAGCGGGACGTGGACACCGGGGAGCTGTTTTTT.

The chain is built from TRBV9 and TRBJ2-2; D not resolved. The CDR3 length is 13 residues. Trimming pared 4 bases from V and 3 bases from J, leaving 7 bases between. CDR1 SGDLS and CDR2 YYNGEE come from the germline V gene. For the CDR3, the DNA is TGTGCCAGCAGCCTCCTTGACACCGGGGAGCTGTTTTTT. Translating gives CASSLLDTGELFF. The whole variable domain, filled in from reference TRBV9 and TRBJ2-2, reads DSGVTQTPKHLITATGQRVTLRCSPRSGDLSVYWYQQSLDQGLQFLIQYYNGEERAKGNILERFSAQQFPDLHSELNLSSLELGDSALYFCASSLLDTGELFFGEGSRLTVL.

The chain is built from TRBV28 and TRBJ1-4, with 7 bases fitting TRBD1. CDR3 size: 15 residues. V dropped 6 bases and J dropped 1; count of bases not matched to a gene: 5. Germline CDR1 MDHEN, CDR2 SYDVKM. CDR3: CASSRPGGTNEKLFF. The CDR3 bases are TGTGCCAGCAGCCGACCAGGGGGAACTAATGAAAAACTGTTTTTT.

The V gene is TRBV5-6, the J gene TRBJ1-1; D might be TRBD1 (6 bases). Germline values: CDR1 SGHDT, CDR2 YYEEEE. V was cut by 4 bases and J by 1 base, with 11 bases left in between. The CDR3 totals 14 residues. Here the CDR3 reads CASSRATGNTEAFF. The CDR3 coding sequence is TGTGCCAGCAGCCGGGCGACAGGGAACACTGAAGCTTTCTTT.

The V gene is TRBV4-2, the J gene TRBJ1-6, with D uncertain. In germline, CDR1 is LGHNA, CDR2 YNFKEQ. The CDR3 spans 16 residues. Deletions cut 1 base from V and 10 bases from J, with 17 bases between. CDR3 in DNA: TGTGCCAGCAGCCAAGGAGGAGCGGTTCTCGCGTCACCCCTCCACTTT. It is translated as CASSQGGAVLASPLHF.

There are a few counts of this clone. The chain combines TRBV7-2 with TRBJ2-7; 12 nucleotides agree with TRBD2. The V segment lost 5 bases and the J segment 5 bases; nucleotides outside the gene matches: 7. CDR1 is SGHTA and CDR2 is FQGNSA in the germline V gene. The CDR3 spans 15 residues. The CDR3 DNA reads TGTGCCAGCAGCGCCCGACTAGCGGGGGTAGACGAGCAGTACTTC. This encodes CASSARLAGVDEQYF.

The chain recombines TRBV15 with TRBJ2-7, with D perhaps matching TRBD2 (6 bases). Per the germline V gene, CDR1 is LNHNV and CDR2 is YYDKDF (reference sequence). The CDR3 contains 14 residues. Trimming took off 3 bases at V and 2 bases at J, with 11 bases between the two ends. CDR3 in DNA: TGTGCCACCAGCAGTGGGGGGTCGACCTACGAGCAGTACTTC. Its translation is CATSSGGSTYEQYF.

The V gene is TRBV19, the J gene TRBJ2-5; 11 nucleotides agree with TRBD1. The CDR3 contains 17 residues. Germline CDR1 reads LNHDA; CDR2 reads SQIVND (reference sequence). J lost 4 bases, V lost 5 bases, and 12 bases had no gene match. The CDR3 bases are TGTGCCAGTAGTTTTTCCTTGGACAGGGGGCTGGGAGAGACCCAGTACTTC. Translation: CASSFSLDRGLGETQYF.

The CDR3 coding sequence is TGTGCCAGCAGTGACAAGGCGGGGCAAGAGACCCAGTACTTC. It is translated as CASSDKAGQETQYF. The chain couples TRBV2 to TRBJ2-5; D might be TRBD2 (6 bases). Per germline, CDR1 SNHLY and CDR2 FYNNEI. V dropped 3 bases and J dropped 2 bases, with 10 bases sitting between them. CDR3 length equals 14 residues. The variable domain in full, completed from reference TRBV2 and TRBJ2-5, reads EPEVTQTPSHQVTQMGQEVILRCVPISNHLYFYWYRQILGQKVEFLVSFYNNEISEKSEIFDDQFSVERPDGSNFTLKIRSTKLEDSAMYFCASSDKAGQETQYFGPGTRLLVL.

The chain joins TRBV15 to TRBJ2-4, with D possibly matching TRBD1 (6 bases). The CDR3 sequence is 14 residues long. Trimming removed 0 bases from V and 6 bases from J, with 9 bases in between. Germline V lookup: CDR1 LNHNV, CDR2 YYDKDF (reference sequence). In nucleotides, the CDR3 is TGTGCCACCAGCAGAGATTTGGACAGAAACATTCAGTACTTC. It codes for CATSRDLDRNIQYF. The full variable domain, with the rest looked up from reference TRBV15 and TRBJ2-4, is DAMVIQNPRYQVTQFGKPVTLSCSQTLNHNVMYWYQQKSSQAPKLLFHYYDKDFNNEADTPDNFQSRRPNTSFCFLDIRSPGLGDTAMYLCATSRDLDRNIQYFGAGTRLSVL.

This CDR3 is CAINPGQGGSRQFF. As DNA, the CDR3 is TGTGCCATCAACCCGGGACAGGGGGGATCCCGGCAGTTCTTC. The chain employs TRBV10-3 and TRBJ2-1, with 11 bases lining up with TRBD1. The CDR3 sequence is 14 residues long. V lost 7 bases, J lost 12 bases, and 11 bases stayed unmatched. Germline loops: CDR1 ENHRY, CDR2 SYGVKD.

V usage is TRBV25-1 and J usage is TRBJ1-2; TRBD1 aligns across 7 bases. Germline CDR1 reads MGHDK; CDR2 reads SYGVNS. V was pared by 7 bases and J by 8 bases, with 7 bases of the junction left unmatched. The CDR3 runs 12 residues. The CDR3 loop reads CASNDRVSGYTF. CDR3 DNA: TGTGCCAGCAATGACAGGGTCAGCGGCTACACCTTC.

The CDR3 reads CASVRREEPYTEAFF. DNA of the CDR3: TGTGCCAGCGTCCGCAGGGAGGAGCCCTACACTGAAGCTTTCTTT. This chain links TRBV9 with TRBJ1-1; TRBD1 might be the D (5 bases). The CDR3 extends over 15 amino acids. Looked up from germline, CDR1 is SGDLS and CDR2 is YYNGEE. Trimming left V 7 bases short and J 3 bases short, with 19 bases between.

V is TRBV5-6 and J is TRBJ1-2, with TRBD1 matching over 9 bases. Trimming cost V 6 bases and J 4 bases; bases outside gene matches: 10. CDR3 size: 15 residues. Germline V gives CDR1 SGHDT, CDR2 YYEEEE. The DNA for the CDR3 is TGTGCCAGCAACAATCCCGGGACAGGGACCTATGGCTACACCTTC. This encodes CASNNPGTGTYGYTF.

Concerning this clone itself: The junction departs from germline at one end; a sequencing error may be responsible. The chain combines TRBV5-4 with TRBJ2-7; D ambiguous. CDR1 and CDR2 (germline): SGHNT, YYREEE (reference sequence). The CDR3 spans 14 residues. The CDR3 sequence: CASSLGVVSYEQYF. CDR3 coding DNA: TGTGCCAGCAGTTTGGGTGTTGTTAGCTACGAGCAGTACTTC.

This clone came up once. The rearrangement links TRBV5-1 to TRBJ1-2; 9 bases map to TRBD1. Germline V CDR1 and CDR2: SGHRS, YFSETQ. The CDR3 totals 15 residues. After removal of 4 bases from V and 1 base from J, the junction contained 5 bases not matched to a gene. The CDR3 nucleotides read TGCGCCAGCAGCACGGGGGACAGGGTTAACTATGGCTACACCTTC. This gives the protein CASSTGDRVNYGYTF.

The rearrangement joins TRBV28 to TRBJ2-6, with D possibly being TRBD1 (6 bases). V shed 5 bases and J shed 1 base, with 6 bases lying between them. The CDR3 extends over 14 amino acids. Per germline, CDR1 MDHEN and CDR2 SYDVKM. CDR3 amino acids: CASSTGSGANVLTF. CDR3 DNA sequence: TGTGCCAGCAGTACAGGGTCTGGGGCCAACGTCCTGACTTTC.

The V call is TRBV9, the J call TRBJ2-3; TRBD2 matches at 7 bases. V lost 4 bases to trimming and J lost 2 bases; unmatched junction nucleotides: 10. CDR3 length: 16 amino acids. Germline V CDR1 and CDR2: SGDLS, YYNGEE. CDR3 residues: CASSPTGGGDTDTQYF. CDR3 nucleotides: TGTGCCAGCAGCCCGACTGGGGGGGGAGACACAGATACGCAGTATTTT. The full variable domain, completed using reference TRBV9 and TRBJ2-3, is DSGVTQTPKHLITATGQRVTLRCSPRSGDLSVYWYQQSLDQGLQFLIQYYNGEERAKGNILERFSAQQFPDLHSELNLSSLELGDSALYFCASSPTGGGDTDTQYFGPGTRLTVL.

Only one count was recorded for this clone. This chain uses TRBV14 with TRBJ2-1; D might be TRBD2 (6 bases). Germline CDR1 reads SGHDN; CDR2 reads FVKESK. Trimming stripped 1 base from V and 9 bases from J, with 16 bases between. The CDR3 has 15 amino acids. As DNA, the CDR3 is TGTGCCAGCAGCCAAGGGGCAGGGAGGTTTCCTGAGCAGTTCTTC. Encoded protein: CASSQGAGRFPEQFF.

This clone was detected once. The chain has TRBV27 and TRBJ2-3, with 10 bases matching TRBD2. The CDR3 contains 16 residues. CDR1 is MNHEY, CDR2 SMNVEV, per germline (reference sequence). V dropped 5 bases and J dropped 5; count of bases not matched to a gene: 10. CDR3 sequence: CASSILAGGAGDTQYF. The CDR3 nucleotides are TGTGCCAGCAGTATTTTAGCGGGAGGAGCTGGAGATACGCAGTATTTT.

The chain employs TRBV6-1 and TRBJ1-1; D perhaps matches TRBD1 (6 bases). The CDR3 contains 16 residues. Between the trimmed V and J ends, which lost 0 bases and 4 bases, there was a span of 15 bases. CDR1 is MNHNS and CDR2 is SASEGT in the germline V gene. The CDR3 reads CASSEAWGPDGTEAFF. The CDR3 DNA reads TGTGCCAGCAGTGAAGCTTGGGGGCCGGATGGCACTGAAGCTTTCTTT.

The chain has TRBV6-5 and TRBJ1-1; tentatively, D is TRBD1 (5 bases). Trimming pared 0 bases from V and 0 bases from J, leaving 5 bases between. In germline, CDR1 is MNHEY, CDR2 SVGAGI. The CDR3 spans 14 residues. The chain's CDR3 is CASSYSGVNTEAFF. The DNA of the CDR3 is TGTGCCAGCAGTTACTCAGGGGTGAACACTGAAGCTTTCTTT.